Following are 6 T cell receptor beta chains from one sample sequenced in a study of CD8+ T cells in alopecia areata (dated by TCRdb to about 2018). Receptor libraries were prepared by the immunoSEQ multiplex PCR assay. RNA was extracted from all samples and reverse transcribed into cDNA, which served as template for TCR sequencing. Not all clones reach the TCRdb copy of this immuneACCESS table, which keeps in-frame sequences only. Checked studies attribute under half of the gap to unresolved V genes and leave the rest unexplained. This sample is represented by around 100,000 clones, with no singletons among them. The ten most abundant clones make up around 20% of the sample. Specimen: lesional skin. The receptors here all came from a C3H/HeJ mouse with alopecia areata. The strain's MHC haplotype is H2-k.

In the case of this clone: The gene symbols are mouse symbols. CDR3 DNA (partial): TGTGCCAGCAGTGATTACAATTATGCT. Translated, it gives CASSDYNYA. The whole CDR3 is CASSDYNYAEQFF. The chain joins TRBV13-3 to TRBJ2-1; no clear D gene. Sequencing ends 4 residues short of the CDR3 end; the germline J gene provides the rest. The CDR3 totals 13 residues. V lost 1 base and J 4 bases, leaving 6 bases between the germline ends. Per the germline V gene, CDR1 is NNHDY and CDR2 is SYVADS.

The sample holds a few counts of this clone. Mouse names are used for the genes. The CDR3 extends 4 residues past the end of the read, so its final part is completed from the germline J gene. The chain has TRBV13-3 and TRBJ1-2; D perhaps matches TRBD1 (6 bases). V was shortened by 2 bases and J by 0 bases, with 11 bases between the two germline ends. The CDR3 loop spans 15 amino acids. Germline V CDR1 and CDR2: NNHDY, SYVADS. CDR3 DNA, as far as it was read: TGTGCCAGCAGTGACAGGGGCCCTCCAAACTCC. Encoded protein: CASSDRGPPNS. The full CDR3 protein is CASSDRGPPNSDYTF.

This clone came up a few times. Gene names are mouse gene names. Read data end 4 residues before the CDR3 end; the end is taken from the germline J gene. The chain recombines TRBV13-2 with TRBJ2-2; 7 nucleotides align to TRBD2. Germline V CDR1 and CDR2: NNHNN, SYGAGS (reference sequence). The CDR3 consists of 15 residues. Trimming removed 2 bases from V and 1 base from J; junction bases left unmatched: 2. The sequenced CDR3 bases are TGTGCCAGCGGTGAGCTGGGGGTAAACACCGGG. Amino acid sequence: CASGELGVNTG. The full CDR3 sequence reads CASGELGVNTGQLYF.

This clone was found a few times. Genes and germline come from the mouse. The CDR3 extends 4 residues past the end of the read, so its final part is completed from the germline J gene. V usage is TRBV19 and J usage is TRBJ2-1; no clear D gene. V lost 2 bases, J lost 5 bases, and 8 bases lay in between. Germline V gives CDR1 FNHDT, CDR2 SITEND (reference sequence). CDR3 length equals 13 residues. The chain's CDR3 is CASSIPDNAEQFF. CDR3 DNA, as far as it was read: TGTGCCAGCAGTATCCCCGACAATGCT.

Worth noting for this clone: All gene names here are mouse names. The read falls 4 residues short of the CDR3 end, and the missing part is taken from the germline J gene. The chain uses TRBV17 and TRBJ2-1; 13 bases line up with TRBD2. Germline values: CDR1 MNHDT, CDR2 YYDKIL. The CDR3 spans 16 residues. Partial CDR3 DNA: TGTGCTAGCAGTAGAGGGACTGGGGGGGCGCGGGCT. Its protein is CASSRGTGGARA. The whole CDR3 protein reads CASSRGTGGARAEQFF.

The sample holds many counts of this clone. The gene names given are mouse names. The read halts 4 residues ahead of the CDR3 end, with the missing end drawn from the germline J gene. Distinct nucleotide sequences in the sample also encode this CDR3. J is TRBJ2-1 and V is TRBV13-3; D remains ambiguous. This CDR3 contains 14 residues. Trimming left V 2 bases short and J 3 bases short, with 9 bases between. Germline V CDR1 and CDR2: NNHDY, SYVADS. Here the CDR3 reads CASSERVGYAEQFF. Partial CDR3 DNA: TGTGCCAGCAGTGAGAGGGTAGGCTATGCT.